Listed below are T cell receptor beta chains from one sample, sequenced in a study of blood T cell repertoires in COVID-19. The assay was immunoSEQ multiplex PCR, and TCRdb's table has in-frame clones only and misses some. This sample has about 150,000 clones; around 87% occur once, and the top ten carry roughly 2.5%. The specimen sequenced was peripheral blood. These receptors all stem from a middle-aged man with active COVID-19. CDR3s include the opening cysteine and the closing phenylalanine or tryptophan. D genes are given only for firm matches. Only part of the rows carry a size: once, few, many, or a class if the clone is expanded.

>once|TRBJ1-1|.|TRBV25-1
CASSEDSGVDTEAFF
TGTGCCAGCAGTGAGGATTCAGGGGTAGACACTGAAGCTTTCTTT
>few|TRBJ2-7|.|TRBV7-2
CASSAGPSDEQYF
TGTGCCAGCAGCGCCGGTCCCTCGGACGAGCAGTACTTC
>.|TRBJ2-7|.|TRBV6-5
CASSYGQGPVLHEQYF
TGTGCCAGCAGTTATGGTCAGGGTCCGGTTTTGCACGAGCAGTACTTC
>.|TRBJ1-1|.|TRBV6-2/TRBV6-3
CASSRTQGTTEAFF
TGTGCCAGCAGTAGGACCCAGGGGACCACTGAAGCTTTCTTT
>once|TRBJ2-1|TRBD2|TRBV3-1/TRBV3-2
CASSQDVERGSRGEQFF
TGTGCCAGCAGCCAAGACGTGGAGCGGGGAAGCCGCGGTGAGCAGTTCTTC
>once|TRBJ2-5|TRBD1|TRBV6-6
CASSPLQGTGAQETQYF
TGTGCCAGCAGTCCCCTCCAAGGGACAGGGGCGCAAGAGACCCAGTACTTC
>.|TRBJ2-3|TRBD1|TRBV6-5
CASRLGQGSTDTQYF
TGTGCCAGTAGACTAGGACAGGGGAGCACAGATACGCAGTATTTT
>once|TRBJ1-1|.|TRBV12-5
CASGPETEAFF
TGTGCTAGTGGTCCGGAGACTGAAGCTTTCTTT
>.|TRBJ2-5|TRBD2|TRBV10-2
CATSGGYQETQYF
TGCGCTACTAGCGGGGGCTACCAAGAGACCCAGTACTTC
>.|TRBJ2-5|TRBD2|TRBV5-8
CASSPMGLAAQETQYF
TGTGCCAGCAGCCCCATGGGACTAGCGGCCCAAGAGACCCAGTACTTC
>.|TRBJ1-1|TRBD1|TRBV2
CASSDGTGVFEAFF
TGTGCCAGCAGTGATGGGACAGGGGTTTTTGAAGCTTTCTTT
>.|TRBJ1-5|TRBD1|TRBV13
CASSSGTEYGQPQHF
TGTGCCAGCAGCTCAGGGACAGAGTATGGACAGCCCCAGCATTTT
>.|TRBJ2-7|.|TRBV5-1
CASSLAPDSFYEQYF
TGCGCCAGCAGCTTGGCCCCGGACAGTTTTTACGAGCAGTACTTC
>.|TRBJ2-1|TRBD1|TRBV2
CASTTGGAYNEQFF
TGTGCCAGCACAACAGGGGGCGCGTACAATGAGCAGTTCTTC
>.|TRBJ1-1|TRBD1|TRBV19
CASILRQGAETEAFF
TGTGCCAGCATCCTTCGACAGGGGGCAGAGACTGAAGCTTTCTTT
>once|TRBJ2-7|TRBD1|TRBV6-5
CASSPGQASYEQYF
TGTGCCAGCAGCCCCGGACAGGCCTCCTACGAGCAGTACTTC
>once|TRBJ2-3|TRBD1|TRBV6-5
CASSGQGISGDTQYF
TGTGCCAGCAGCGGACAGGGGATCTCAGGAGATACGCAGTATTTT
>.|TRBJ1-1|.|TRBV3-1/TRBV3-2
CASSPVLSDGNTEAFF
TGTGCCAGCAGCCCAGTTTTGTCCGATGGGAACACTGAAGCTTTCTTT
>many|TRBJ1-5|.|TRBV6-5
CASRRTAGGEPQHF
TGTGCCAGCAGACGGACGGCGGGAGGAGAACCCCAGCATTTT
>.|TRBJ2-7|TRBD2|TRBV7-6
CASSLVASGGDEQYF
TGTGCCAGCAGCTTAGTAGCTAGCGGGGGAGACGAGCAGTACTTC
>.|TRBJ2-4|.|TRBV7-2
CASSTNSGRAKNIQYF
TGTGCCAGCAGCACGAACTCGGGTCGAGCCAAAAACATTCAGTACTTC
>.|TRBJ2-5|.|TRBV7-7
CASSLGGTFQETQYF
TGTGCTAGCAGCTTAGGGGGGACTTTCCAAGAGACCCAGTACTTC
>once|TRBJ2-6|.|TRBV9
CASSVAYAAEGRGSGANVLTF
TGTGCCAGCAGCGTAGCTTACGCTGCGGAGGGGCGGGGCTCTGGGGCCAACGTCCTGACTTTC
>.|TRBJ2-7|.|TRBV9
CASSPRQEYYEQYF
TGTGCCAGCAGCCCTAGACAGGAATACTACGAGCAGTACTTC
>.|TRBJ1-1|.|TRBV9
CASSVGHRETEAFF
TGTGCCAGCAGCGTAGGTCACAGGGAGACTGAAGCTTTCTTT
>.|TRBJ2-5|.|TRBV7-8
CASTKGGYQETQYF
TGTGCCAGCACCAAAGGCGGTTACCAAGAGACCCAGTACTTC
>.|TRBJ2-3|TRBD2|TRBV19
CASSTPNWRGVSDTQYF
TGTGCCAGTAGTACCCCGAATTGGCGGGGGGTTTCAGATACGCAGTATTTT
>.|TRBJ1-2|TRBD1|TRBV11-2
CASSPSDRPIF
TGTGCCAGCAGCCCGTCGGACAGGCCCATCTTC
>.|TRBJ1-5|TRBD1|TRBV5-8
CASSPRTGDNQPQHF
TGTGCCAGCAGCCCAAGGACAGGAGACAATCAGCCCCAGCATTTT
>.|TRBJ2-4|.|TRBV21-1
CASSKEGGSSGKNIQYF
TGTGCCAGCAGCAAAGAGGGAGGCAGTTCGGGGAAAAACATTCAGTACTTC
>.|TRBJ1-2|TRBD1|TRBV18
CASSSQGVYGYTF
TGTGCCAGCTCATCACAGGGGGTCTATGGCTACACCTTC
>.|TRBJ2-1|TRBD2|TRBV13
CASRRAGGPNEQFF
TGTGCCAGCAGGCGTGCGGGGGGGCCCAATGAGCAGTTCTTC
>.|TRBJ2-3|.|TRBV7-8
CASSPTSVDTQYF
TGTGCCAGCAGCCCCACTAGTGTTGATACGCAGTATTTT
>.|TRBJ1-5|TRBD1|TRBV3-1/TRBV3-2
CASSLLGQGCQPQHF
TGTGCCAGCAGCCTATTAGGACAGGGGTGTCAGCCCCAGCATTTT
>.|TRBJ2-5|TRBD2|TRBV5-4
CASSLGGLAGMETQYF
TGTGCCAGCAGCTTGGGTGGACTAGCGGGGATGGAGACCCAGTACTTC
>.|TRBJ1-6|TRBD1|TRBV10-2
CASKSQGSGRSPLHF
TGCGCCAGCAAATCACAGGGGTCGGGTCGCTCACCCCTCCACTTT
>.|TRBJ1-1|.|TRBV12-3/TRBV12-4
CASSLTPRTEAFF
TGTGCCAGCAGTCTAACTCCTAGGACTGAAGCTTTCTTT